A single sample is the source of the 15 T cell receptor beta chains below, sequenced in a study of regulatory T cells in long-lasting Graves disease. Arm-PCR of CDR3 regions with iRepertoire HTBI primers generated TCR beta libraries. MiXCR, applied by TCRdb to the multiplex PCR reads, yields one record per CDR3 protein. The repertoire holds about 440,000 distinct CDR3 sequences, with more than 12% as singletons. Regarding time point: newly diagnosed GD, antithyroid drugs for less than 3 months. Researchers made the TCR library from RNA that was extracted from PBMCs. These data were likewise used in another study, on T cells in Graves' hyperthyroidism and ophthalmopathy.

Sequencing used peripheral blood mononuclear cells (PBMCs), obtained at new diagnosis, from a patient treated with antithyroid drugs. These receptors were taken from a woman aged 30 to 39 with Graves disease.

Remarks on this clonotype: Given a much more abundant clone one base away, this may be a read error. The chain couples TRBV13 to TRBJ1-1; D possibly corresponds to TRBD1 (6 bases). Trimming shortened V by 2 bases and J by 4 bases, and 14 bases separated the two germline ends. Germline CDR1 PRHDT, CDR2 FYEKMQ (reference sequence). The CDR3 extends over 15 amino acids. The CDR3 DNA reads as TGTGCCAGCAGCTTAACAGGGATGATTTCCACTGAAGCTTTCTTT. Protein: CASSLTGMISTEAFF.

This clonotype turned up a few times. The chain carries TRBV15 and TRBJ2-1; D may be TRBD1 or TRBD2 (5 bases each). The germline V gene encodes CDR1 LNHNV and CDR2 YYDKDF (reference sequence). The CDR3 totals 17 residues. The ends were cut back, 5 bases at V and 2 bases at J, with 19 bases in the middle. Written as DNA, the CDR3 is TGTGCCACCAGCGGTACCCCGGGGCATATAGCCTACAATGAGCAGTTCTTC. Translation: CATSGTPGHIAYNEQFF. Full variable domain (outside the CDR3, taken from reference TRBV15 and TRBJ2-1): DAMVIQNPRYQVTQFGKPVTLSCSQTLNHNVMYWYQQKSSQAPKLLFHYYDKDFNNEADTPDNFQSRRPNTSFCFLDIRSPGLGDTAMYLCATSGTPGHIAYNEQFFGPGTRLTVL.

The chain recombines TRBV3-1 with TRBJ2-2, with D perhaps matching TRBD1 (5 bases). The V gene lost 1 base and the J gene lost 5 bases, with 17 bases spanning the gap. CDR1 is LGHDT and CDR2 is YNNKEL in the germline V gene (reference sequence). CDR3 size: 17 residues. The DNA of the CDR3 is TGTGCCAGCAGCCAAGGTGGGCCAGGGCCTAGTACCGGGGAGCTGTTTTTT. Its translation is CASSQGGPGPSTGELFF.

The chain has TRBV28 and TRBJ2-2; 10 bases line up with TRBD2. CDR3 length: 17 residues. Germline V gene sequence: CDR1 MDHEN, CDR2 SYDVKM. J was trimmed by 7 bases and V by 8 bases; bases with no gene match: 16. The CDR3 loop reads CASRSLRAGGPHGELFF. The CDR3, as DNA: TGTGCCAGCCGGAGTTTGAGAGCGGGGGGGCCCCACGGGGAGCTGTTTTTT.

The chain joins TRBV9 to TRBJ1-1; D gene unclear. This CDR3 comprises 15 residues. Deletions cut 3 bases from V and 4 bases from J, with 16 bases between. CDR1 is SGDLS and CDR2 is YYNGEE in the germline V gene. This chain's CDR3 is CASSAQVVGGTEAFF. DNA for the CDR3: TGTGCCAGCAGCGCACAAGTGGTGGGTGGCACTGAAGCTTTCTTT.

This clonotype was picked up a small number of times. V usage is TRBV5-1 and J usage is TRBJ1-2; the match to TRBD1 covers 9 bases. The germline V gene has CDR1 SGHRS and CDR2 YFSETQ. V lost 2 bases and J lost 4; bases outside the gene matches: 9. The CDR3 runs 16 residues. This CDR3 reads CASSFGQGKKRYGYTF. The CDR3 region has the DNA TGCGCCAGCAGCTTCGGACAGGGGAAGAAACGCTATGGCTACACCTTC. The complete variable domain, with remaining parts taken from reference TRBV5-1 and TRBJ1-2, reads KAGVTQTPRYLIKTRGQQVTLSCSPISGHRSVSWYQQTPGQGLQFLFEYFSETQRNKGNFPGRFSGRQFSNSRSEMNVSTLELGDSALYLCASSFGQGKKRYGYTFGSGTRLTVV.

This clonotype was seen a handful of times. The chain is built from TRBV5-1 and TRBJ2-6; no definite D call. Germline CDR1 SGHRS, CDR2 YFSETQ. V lost 2 bases to trimming and J lost 0 bases, with 9 bases between them. The length of the CDR3 is 16 residues. The CDR3 bases are TGCGCCAGCAGCTTTACGGTCTCCTCTGGGGCCAACGTCCTGACTTTC. Amino acids: CASSFTVSSGANVLTF. Full variable domain (missing parts from reference TRBV5-1 and TRBJ2-6): KAGVTQTPRYLIKTRGQQVTLSCSPISGHRSVSWYQQTPGQGLQFLFEYFSETQRNKGNFPGRFSGRQFSNSRSEMNVSTLELGDSALYLCASSFTVSSGANVLTFGAGSRLTVL.

This clonotype has just one count. The chain couples TRBV12-3 or TRBV12-4 to TRBJ2-2; D is unresolved. The V and J ends lost 11 bases and 4 bases respectively, with 14 bases between them. The CDR3 has 13 residues. This chain's CDR3 is CAQWAGGTGELFF. For the CDR3, the DNA is TGTGCCCAGTGGGCAGGTGGCACCGGGGAGCTGTTTTTT.

This clonotype is a singleton in its sample. With a much larger clone just one base away, this may be a read error. The chain employs TRBV10-1 and TRBJ2-3, with 8 bases aligning to TRBD2. The junction had 29 bases not matched to a gene; V was cut back by 8 bases and J by 1 base. The CDR3 has 22 amino acids. Germline V lookup: CDR1 WNHNN, CDR2 SYGVQD (reference sequence). Here the CDR3 reads CASGSRSPRPPGLGGGTDTQYF. In DNA, the CDR3 is TGCGCCAGCGGTTCGAGATCCCCCCGCCCCCCGGGACTAGGGGGTGGCACAGATACGCAGTATTTT.

This clonotype was recorded at least ten times. The V gene is TRBV6-1, the J gene TRBJ1-5; perhaps TRBD1 as D (6 bases). CDR3 length: 14 amino acids. Trimming shortened V by 9 bases and J by 4 bases, and 16 bases separated the two germline ends. From germline, CDR1 is MNHNS and CDR2 SASEGT. The CDR3 bases are TGTGCCAGTTCACCCGGGACACATAATCAGCCCCAGCATTTT. Translating it yields CASSPGTHNQPQHF.

This clonotype was observed at least ten times. V usage is TRBV3-1 and J usage is TRBJ2-7; the D is unclear. The V end was cut by 0 bases, the J end by 3 bases, with 15 bases between. The CDR3 length is 16 residues. Germline lookup yields CDR1 LGHDT and CDR2 YNNKEL (reference sequence). The CDR3, as DNA: TGTGCCAGCAGCCAAGAAGTCGGGCAGCCCAACTACGAGCAGTACTTC. Its protein is CASSQEVGQPNYEQYF.

There are many counts of this clonotype. V usage is TRBV3-1 and J usage is TRBJ2-1; no definite D call. The V end was cut by 1 base, the J end by 1 base, with 11 bases between. Germline V gene data show CDR1 as LGHDT and CDR2 as YNNKEL (reference sequence). There are 16 residues in the CDR3. The CDR3 here is CASSQGLAFSYNEQFF. The CDR3 DNA follows: TGTGCCAGCAGCCAAGGGCTCGCGTTTTCCTACAATGAGCAGTTCTTC.

The chain carries TRBV5-1 and TRBJ1-1; D call uncertain. This CDR3 comprises 13 residues. Germline lookup yields CDR1 SGHRS and CDR2 YFSETQ. V was trimmed by 7 bases and J by 1 base, leaving 11 bases between them. The DNA of the CDR3 is TGCGCCAGCGCCCTGGCTTGGAACACTGAAGCTTTCTTT. Translated: CASALAWNTEAFF.

This clonotype was seen repeatedly, ten times or more. V is TRBV5-6 and J is TRBJ2-5, with no clear D. The ends were cut back, 1 base at V and 5 bases at J, with 12 bases in the middle. This CDR3 is 14 amino acids long. Germline CDR1 reads SGHDT; CDR2 reads YYEEEE. In nucleotides, the CDR3 is TGTGCCAGCAGCTTGTCGTTGTCCGGGGAGACCCAGTACTTC. Amino acid sequence: CASSLSLSGETQYF.

This clonotype showed up many times. The chain recombines TRBV24-1 with TRBJ2-2, with D possibly TRBD2 on 5 matching bases. The CDR3 covers 15 residues. Germline-derived CDR1 and CDR2 are KGHDR and SFDVKD. Trimming pared 1 base from V and 3 bases from J, leaving 8 bases between. CDR3 sequence: CATSDLRADTGELFF. CDR3 in DNA: TGTGCCACCAGTGATTTAAGAGCGGACACCGGGGAGCTGTTTTTT.